This TCR beta chain was recorded in a study of blood T cell repertoires in COVID-19. As for the study in general: Acute and convalescent COVID-19 specimens originated in the United States, Italy and Spain. From T cells, B-cell-depleted T cells, or PBMCs came the material, which was cDNA or gDNA.

In the source study's methods: Using reference gene primer amplification, nucleated cell counts were estimated. Sequencing was performed with immunoSEQ multiplex PCR; in TCRdb, only in-frame clones are kept and a portion is missing. That table furnishes V, J and clone size, whereas the DNA furnished D and trimming. The profile shows 43,000 or so clones, over 70% of them singletons. Per germline, CDR1 SGHTA and CDR2 FQGNSA. Trimming took 2 bases from V and 1 from J, leaving 11 bases between them. This CDR3 is built from 15 residues. Sequenced input: peripheral blood. The TCR was taken from a woman aged 55-75 years with acute or convalescent COVID-19. The V call is TRBV7-2, the J call TRBJ1-1; TRBD1 is a possible D gene (6 bases). The CDR3 protein is CASSLRGQPNTEAFF. The CDR3 coding sequence is TGTGCCAGCAGCTTACGGGGACAACCGAACACTGAAGCTTTCTTT.